This passage covers 18 T cell receptor beta chains from one sample sequenced in a study of response to subunit inactivated influenza vaccine. MiXCR, applied by TCRdb to the RT-PCR reads, yields one record per CDR3 protein. The sample carries 550,000 to 800,000 distinct CDR3 sequences, around 13% recorded once. The material was PBMCs from blood, obtained 14 to 15 days before vaccination. The receptors were sampled from a middle-aged man who received an inactivated influenza vaccine.

To note about this clonotype: An end of the junction differs from the germline gene, which may be a read error. This chain links TRBV7-9 with TRBJ1-3, with D unresolved. Germline assignment: CDR1 SEHNR and CDR2 FQNEAQ (reference sequence). CDR3 length: 13 amino acids. The CDR3 nucleotides are TGTGCCAGCAGCTTAAGGAAGGGAAACACCATATGTTTT. Protein sequence: CASSLRKGNTICF.

CDR3 region: CASSIIPSGDFAYEQYF. CDR3 DNA sequence: TGTGCCAGTAGTATAATACCCTCTGGGGATTTCGCCTACGAGCAGTACTTC. The chain links TRBV19 to TRBJ2-7; the D is unclear. From germline, CDR1 is LNHDA and CDR2 SQIVND (reference sequence). V lost 2 bases to trimming and J lost 2 bases, with 19 bases between them. The CDR3 extends over 17 amino acids.

The chain carries TRBV6-2 or TRBV6-3 and TRBJ2-1, with D uncertain. The length of the CDR3 is 14 residues. Trimming stripped 6 bases from V and 2 bases from J, with 11 bases between. Per the germline V gene, CDR1 is MNHEY and CDR2 is SVGEGT. CDR3 nucleotides: TGTGCCAGCAGCCTCCGGAAGACCTACAATGAGCAGTTCTTC. It codes for CASSLRKTYNEQFF.

The genes are TRBV9 and TRBJ2-3; the match to TRBD1 covers 8 bases. V lost 4 bases to trimming and J lost 4 bases; unmatched junction nucleotides: 8. CDR1 SGDLS and CDR2 YYNGEE come from the germline V gene. The CDR3 runs 15 residues. The CDR3 DNA reads as TGTGCCAGCAGCTCGACAGGGGAGTTTTCAGATACGCAGTATTTT. Amino acids: CASSSTGEFSDTQYF. Supplemented by reference TRBV9 and TRBJ2-3, the full variable domain reads DSGVTQTPKHLITATGQRVTLRCSPRSGDLSVYWYQQSLDQGLQFLIQYYNGEERAKGNILERFSAQQFPDLHSELNLSSLELGDSALYFCASSSTGEFSDTQYFGPGTRLTVL.

This clonotype was observed a handful of times. This chain joins TRBV5-1 and TRBJ2-3; 12 positions match TRBD1. Germline lookup yields CDR1 SGHRS and CDR2 YFSETQ. V gave up 5 bases and J gave up 8 bases; unmatched junction bases: 9. The CDR3 is 15 residues long. CDR3 protein: CASSAGTGGSPTQYF. The CDR3 region has the DNA TGCGCCAGCAGTGCCGGGACAGGGGGCTCGCCTACGCAGTATTTT.

This clonotype has only a few counts. The chain carries TRBV4-3 and TRBJ2-5; 8 nucleotides match TRBD2. Trimming took 1 base from V and 3 from J; bases not matched to a gene: 19. Germline V lookup: CDR1 LGHNA, CDR2 YSLEER. CDR3 size: 20 residues. The CDR3 region is CASSQGGEREGRLLKETQYF. CDR3 coding DNA: TGCGCCAGCAGCCAAGGAGGGGAACGGGAGGGCCGTCTCCTCAAAGAGACCCAGTACTTC.

For the CDR3, the DNA is TGTGCCATCAGTGAGTTGGGCCCGCCGGGACAGGGGCGCCTTCCTAACTATGGCTACACCTTC. Residues: CAISELGPPGQGRLPNYGYTF. The chain joins TRBV10-3 to TRBJ1-2; 10 bases fit TRBD1. Looked up from germline, CDR1 is ENHRY and CDR2 is SYGVKD. This CDR3 is built from 21 residues. Trimming cost V 1 base and J 0 bases; bases outside gene matches: 17.

J is TRBJ2-6 and V is TRBV7-3, with D unresolved. Germline assignment: CDR1 SGHTA and CDR2 FQGTGA. The V end was cut by 4 bases, the J end by 0 bases, with 16 bases between. The CDR3 is 18 residues long. In nucleotides, the CDR3 is TGTGCCAGCAGCTCACTCAATTATAGGAGCTCTGGGGCCAACGTCCTGACTTTC. The encoded protein is CASSSLNYRSSGANVLTF.

The CDR3 DNA follows: TGTGCCAGCAGTTCCTCCGACAGGGGAGGAGAAAAACTGTTTTTT. Its protein is CASSSSDRGGEKLFF. The genes are TRBV12-3 or TRBV12-4 and TRBJ1-4; 8 nucleotides match TRBD1. This CDR3 comprises 15 residues. V dropped 4 bases and J dropped 8; count of bases not matched to a gene: 9.

J is TRBJ2-7 and V is TRBV15, with D perhaps TRBD2 (5 bases). Trimming pared 4 bases from V and 1 base from J, leaving 17 bases between. CDR1 LNHNV and CDR2 YYDKDF come from the germline V gene (reference sequence). The CDR3 sequence is 16 residues long. The CDR3 region has the DNA TGTGCCACCAGCACAGTTTGGACTGGTTCTTCCTACGAGCAGTACTTC. Amino acids: CATSTVWTGSSYEQYF.

In its sample, this clonotype was seen a few times. The chain is built from TRBV7-9 and TRBJ1-2, with D possibly TRBD1 on 6 matching bases. The CDR3 sequence is 12 residues long. Trimming took 4 bases from V and 8 from J, leaving 11 bases between them. CDR1 SEHNR and CDR2 FQNEAQ come from the germline V gene (reference sequence). The CDR3 here is CASSSLQGGYTF. CDR3 DNA: TGTGCCAGCAGCTCCCTACAGGGAGGCTACACCTTC.

The rearrangement links TRBV20-1 to TRBJ2-7; 13 bases are shared with TRBD2. Unmatched junction bases numbered 13, after V lost 6 bases and J lost 5 bases. From germline, CDR1 is DFQATT and CDR2 SNEGSKA (reference sequence). This CDR3 has 16 amino acids. The CDR3 DNA follows: TGCAGTGCCCGCCCCGGGACTAGCGGGATCCGTGACGAGCAGTACTTC. It yields the protein CSARPGTSGIRDEQYF.

The CDR3 protein is CSAHRDSNEQFF. As DNA, the CDR3 is TGCAGTGCTCACCGGGACTCCAATGAGCAGTTCTTC. The chain couples TRBV20-1 to TRBJ2-1; tentative D call: TRBD2 (6 bases). CDR3 length equals 12 residues. Germline V lookup: CDR1 DFQATT, CDR2 SNEGSKA (reference sequence). Trimming took 5 bases from V and 6 from J, leaving 11 bases between them.

This chain uses TRBV3-1 with TRBJ1-5; no firm D call. Between the trimmed V and J ends, which lost 2 bases and 5 bases, there was a span of 7 bases. The CDR3 totals 13 residues. CDR1 and CDR2 (germline): LGHDT, YNNKEL (reference sequence). CDR3 nucleotides: TGTGCCAGCAGCCAAATGCCTTATCAGCCCCAGCATTTT. This sequence encodes CASSQMPYQPQHF.

This clonotype has just a few counts. The genes are TRBV9 and TRBJ2-3; 9 positions match TRBD2. The CDR3 consists of 18 residues. V gave up 3 bases and J gave up 4 bases; unmatched junction bases: 15. Germline V gene lookup returns CDR1 SGDLS and CDR2 YYNGEE. The CDR3 is CASSASPRQREVADTQYF. The CDR3 region has the DNA TGTGCCAGCAGCGCGAGCCCGCGGCAGCGGGAGGTCGCAGATACGCAGTATTTT.

This clonotype was counted only a few times. The chain has TRBV20-1 and TRBJ2-7, with TRBD2 identical over 14 bases. This CDR3 region has 18 residues. J was trimmed by 4 bases and V by 3 bases; bases with no gene match: 14. From germline, CDR1 is DFQATT and CDR2 SNEGSKA (reference sequence). CDR3 in DNA: TGCAGTGCTAGTGTATTAGGGACTAGCGGGAGTAATAGGTACGAGCAGTACTTC. It specifies CSASVLGTSGSNRYEQYF.

This clonotype was observed a handful of times. The chain uses TRBV28 and TRBJ2-7; D not certain. Trimming cost V 6 bases and J 6 bases, with 15 bases left between them. CDR3 length: 13 residues. The germline V gene encodes CDR1 MDHEN and CDR2 SYDVKM. CDR3 nucleotides: TGTGCCAGCAGCGGACCCGTACCCGGCGAGCAGTACTTC. Translation: CASSGPVPGEQYF.

This chain connects TRBV20-1 to TRBJ2-2; D gene unclear. The CDR3 sequence is 13 residues long. The V end was cut by 0 bases, the J end by 4 bases, with 6 bases between. The germline V gene encodes CDR1 DFQATT and CDR2 SNEGSKA (reference sequence). The CDR3 sequence is CSARDSITGELFF. The CDR3 DNA is TGCAGTGCTAGAGATAGTATCACCGGGGAGCTGTTTTTT.